Below, 18 T cell receptor beta chains from the same sample are listed, as sequenced in a study of T cell responses to AZD1222 COVID-19 vaccine. The protocol was immunoSEQ multiplex PCR, while the TCRdb copy is restricted to in-frame clones and leaves out a portion. The sample lists 80,000 to 95,000 clones; 90% to 95% were seen once. The sequencing used peripheral blood, collected on day 0 of AZD1222 vaccination. The receptors originated from an adult in good health.

The chain couples TRBV19 to TRBJ1-2; possibly TRBD1 for D (5 bases). The V and J ends lost 4 bases and 4 bases respectively, with 10 bases between them. Germline CDR1 is LNHDA and CDR2 is SQIVND (reference sequence). The CDR3 extends over 13 amino acids. CDR3 loop: CASSRGLGYGYTF. The DNA for the CDR3 is TGTGCCAGTAGTAGGGGGTTGGGCTATGGCTACACCTTC.

V is TRBV4-1 and J is TRBJ2-5, with TRBD1 identical over 7 bases. V gave up 1 base and J gave up 1 base; unmatched junction bases: 0. This CDR3 comprises 14 residues. The germline V gene encodes CDR1 MGHRA and CDR2 YSYEKL. The CDR3 sequence is CASSQGDSQETQYF. The CDR3 DNA reads TGCGCCAGCAGCCAAGGGGACAGCCAAGAGACCCAGTACTTC.

The V and J genes are TRBV9 and TRBJ2-5; D possibly matches TRBD1 or TRBD2 (6 bases each). Deletions cut 5 bases from V and 5 bases from J, with 13 bases between. This CDR3 has 13 amino acids. CDR1 SGDLS and CDR2 YYNGEE come from the germline V gene. Written as DNA, the CDR3 is TGTGCCAGCAGTTCAGGGGAGGTGGAGACCCAGTACTTC. As protein: CASSSGEVETQYF.

CDR3 region: CSVGTPKYEQYF. CDR3 coding DNA: TGCAGCGTCGGGACACCCAAGTACGAGCAGTACTTC. The chain combines TRBV29-1 with TRBJ2-7; tentatively, D is TRBD1 (6 bases). The CDR3 contains 12 residues. The V gene lost 6 bases and the J gene lost 4 bases, with 13 bases spanning the gap. Germline values: CDR1 SQVTM, CDR2 ANQGSEA.

The V and J genes are TRBV2 and TRBJ2-5; D gene uncertain. V lost 4 bases to trimming and J lost 7 bases, with 10 bases between them. The CDR3 extends over 12 amino acids. Germline values: CDR1 SNHLY, CDR2 FYNNEI. Here the CDR3 DNA reads TGTGCCAGCAGTGTTCACGACTGGACCCAGTACTTC. This encodes CASSVHDWTQYF.

The V call is TRBV19, the J call TRBJ1-4; D not certain. With 6 bases removed from V and 1 base from J, the gap between germline ends came to 9 bases. Looked up from germline, CDR1 is LNHDA and CDR2 is SQIVND (reference sequence). The CDR3 is 14 residues long. Written as DNA, the CDR3 is TGTGCCAGTAGGACGGCTGTAACTAATGAAAAACTGTTTTTT. This sequence encodes CASRTAVTNEKLFF.

The rearrangement links TRBV11-3 to TRBJ2-7; D perhaps matches TRBD1 (6 bases). The germline V gene has CDR1 SGHNT and CDR2 YENEEA. CDR3 size: 16 residues. Trimming left V 4 bases short and J 4 bases short, with 20 bases between. CDR3 in amino acids: CASSCPTDSSIYEQYF. The CDR3 region has the DNA TGTGCCAGCAGCTGTCCGACGGACAGTAGTATTTACGAGCAGTACTTC.

Only one count was recorded for this clone. This chain uses TRBV7-6 with TRBJ1-3; maybe TRBD1 (6 bases). Trimming stripped 3 bases from V and 0 bases from J, with 9 bases between. The length of the CDR3 is 15 residues. Per the germline V gene, CDR1 is SGHVS and CDR2 is FNYEAQ. The CDR3 coding sequence is TGTGCCAGCAGCTTTACGGACAGCTCTGGAAACACCATATATTTT. This encodes CASSFTDSSGNTIYF.

The chain is built from TRBV28 and TRBJ1-4; no firm D call. CDR1 and CDR2 (germline): MDHEN, SYDVKM. The CDR3 is 11 residues long. The V gene lost 3 bases and the J gene lost 12 bases, with 8 bases spanning the gap. The CDR3 DNA reads TGTGCCAGCAGTTTTGGTTTGGAACTGTTTTTT. Protein sequence: CASSFGLELFF.

This sequence joins TRBV24-1 and TRBJ1-4; D gene ambiguous. CDR3 length: 15 amino acids. V was cut by 4 bases and J by 8 bases, with 16 bases left in between. The germline V gene encodes CDR1 KGHDR and CDR2 SFDVKD. CDR3 protein: CATSDASAGLEKLFF. Here the CDR3 DNA reads TGTGCCACCAGTGACGCATCGGCTGGGTTGGAAAAACTGTTTTTT.

The chain carries TRBV13 and TRBJ1-3; 7 bases map to TRBD1. Looked up from germline, CDR1 is PRHDT and CDR2 is FYEKMQ (reference sequence). V trimming: 5 bases; J trimming: 11 bases; junction bases outside the gene matches: 3. The CDR3 is 11 amino acids. CDR3 DNA: TGTGCCAGCAGCATAGACAGGGCCATATATTTT. Encoded protein: CASSIDRAIYF.

The genes are TRBV28 and TRBJ2-1, with 13 bases aligning to TRBD2. The germline V gene encodes CDR1 MDHEN and CDR2 SYDVKM. This CDR3 is 15 amino acids long. V lost 6 bases to trimming and J lost 10 bases; unmatched junction nucleotides: 9. The CDR3 reads CASSPLAGGPGEQFF. The CDR3, as DNA: TGTGCCAGCAGCCCACTAGCGGGAGGGCCGGGGGAGCAGTTCTTC.

The chain couples TRBV6-5 to TRBJ2-3; D is unclear. V gave up 1 base and J gave up 0 bases, with 8 bases separating them. Germline CDR1 reads MNHEY; CDR2 reads SVGAGI. This CDR3 comprises 15 residues. The CDR3 reads CASSYFGISTDTQYF. In DNA form, the CDR3 reads TGTGCCAGCAGTTACTTTGGGATTAGCACAGATACGCAGTATTTT.

The chain combines TRBV5-1 with TRBJ2-7; D uncertain. V lost 0 bases, J lost 7 bases, and 17 bases lay in between. The CDR3 contains 15 residues. In germline, CDR1 is SGHRS, CDR2 YFSETQ. CDR3 region: CASSLAMGWVKEQYF. In DNA, the CDR3 is TGCGCCAGCAGCTTGGCCATGGGTTGGGTGAAGGAGCAGTACTTC.

The CDR3 loop reads CASSIVSGGNLAKNIQYF. CDR3 DNA sequence: TGTGCCAGTAGTATTGTTAGCGGGGGCAATTTAGCCAAAAACATTCAGTACTTC. The chain combines TRBV19 with TRBJ2-4; 9 bases are a match to TRBD2. Trimming at V came to 3 bases and at J to 0 bases, leaving 9 bases not matched to a gene. Looked up from germline, CDR1 is LNHDA and CDR2 is SQIVND (reference sequence). The CDR3 runs to 18 residues.

V gene TRBV5-1 combines with J gene TRBJ1-5; TRBD1 agrees at 9 bases. The CDR3 extends over 15 amino acids. The ends lost 4 bases at V and 4 bases at J; junction bases unmatched: 6. CDR1 is SGHRS, CDR2 YFSETQ, per germline. The CDR3 DNA reads TGCGCCAGCAGCCTACAGGGGGCACGAAATCAGCCCCAGCATTTT. Translation: CASSLQGARNQPQHF.

V gene TRBV9 combines with J gene TRBJ1-2; the match to TRBD1 covers 8 bases. The CDR3 contains 14 residues. The V and J ends lost 3 bases and 8 bases, in that order; junction bases with no gene match: 9. Germline V gene data show CDR1 as SGDLS and CDR2 as YYNGEE. CDR3 loop: CASSAGQGEEGYTF. DNA of the CDR3: TGTGCCAGCAGCGCAGGACAGGGCGAGGAGGGCTACACCTTC.

The CDR3 coding sequence is TGTGCCAGCAGCCAAGATCGTCTAGCGGGCGTAATTAACACCGGGGAGCTGTTTTTT. This gives the protein CASSQDRLAGVINTGELFF. This chain links TRBV3-1 (or the pseudogene TRBV3-2) with TRBJ2-2; 8 nucleotides agree with TRBD2. Germline CDR1 reads LGHDT; CDR2 reads YNNKEL (reference sequence). CDR3 length: 19 amino acids. The ends lost 0 bases at V and 2 bases at J; junction bases unmatched: 11.